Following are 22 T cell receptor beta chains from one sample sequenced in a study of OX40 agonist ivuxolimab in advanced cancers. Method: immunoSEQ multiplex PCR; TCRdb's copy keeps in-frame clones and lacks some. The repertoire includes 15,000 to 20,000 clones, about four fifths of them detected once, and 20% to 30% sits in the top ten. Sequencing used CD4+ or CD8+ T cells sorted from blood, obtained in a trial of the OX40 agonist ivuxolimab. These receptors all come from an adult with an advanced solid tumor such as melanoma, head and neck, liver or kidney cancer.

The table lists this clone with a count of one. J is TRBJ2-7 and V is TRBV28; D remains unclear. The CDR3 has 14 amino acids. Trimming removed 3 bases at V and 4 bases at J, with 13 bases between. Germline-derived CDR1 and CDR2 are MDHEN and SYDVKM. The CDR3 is CASSLVLGPYEQYF. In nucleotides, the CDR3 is TGTGCCAGCAGTTTGGTCTTAGGACCTTACGAGCAGTACTTC.

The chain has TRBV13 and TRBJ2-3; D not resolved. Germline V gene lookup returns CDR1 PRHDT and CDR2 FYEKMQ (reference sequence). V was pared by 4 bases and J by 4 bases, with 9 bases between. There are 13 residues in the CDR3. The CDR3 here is CASSSGVADTQYF. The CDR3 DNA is TGTGCCAGCAGCTCTGGGGTGGCAGATACGCAGTATTTT.

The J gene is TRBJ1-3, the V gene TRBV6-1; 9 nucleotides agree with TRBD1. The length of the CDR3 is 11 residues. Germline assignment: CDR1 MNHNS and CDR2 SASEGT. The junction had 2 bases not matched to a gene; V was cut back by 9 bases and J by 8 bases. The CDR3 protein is CARGQGYTIYF. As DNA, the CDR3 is TGTGCCAGGGGACAGGGCTACACCATATATTTT.

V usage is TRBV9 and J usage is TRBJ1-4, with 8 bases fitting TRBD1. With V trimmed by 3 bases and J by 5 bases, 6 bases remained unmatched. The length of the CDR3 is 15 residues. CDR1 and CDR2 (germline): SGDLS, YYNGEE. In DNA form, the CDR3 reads TGTGCCAGCAGCGAGGGGACAGGCCCGAATGAAAAACTGTTTTTT. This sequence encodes CASSEGTGPNEKLFF.

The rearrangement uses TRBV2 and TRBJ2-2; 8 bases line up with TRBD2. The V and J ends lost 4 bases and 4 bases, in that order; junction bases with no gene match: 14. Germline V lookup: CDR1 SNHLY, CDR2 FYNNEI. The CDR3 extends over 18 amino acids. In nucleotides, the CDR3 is TGTGCCAGCAGTGCCTGGGACTACGAGGCGGGGGGCACCGGGGAGCTGTTTTTT. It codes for CASSAWDYEAGGTGELFF.

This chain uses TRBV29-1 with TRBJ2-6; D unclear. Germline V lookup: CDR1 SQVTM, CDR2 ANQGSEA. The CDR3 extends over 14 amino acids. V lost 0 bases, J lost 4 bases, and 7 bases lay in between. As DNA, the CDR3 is TGCAGCGTTGAAGATGCCGCAGGGGCCAACGTCCTGACTTTC. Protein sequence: CSVEDAAGANVLTF.

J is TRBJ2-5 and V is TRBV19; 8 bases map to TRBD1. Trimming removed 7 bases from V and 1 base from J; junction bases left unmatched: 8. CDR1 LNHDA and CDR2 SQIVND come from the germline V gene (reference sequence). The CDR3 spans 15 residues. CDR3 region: CASTQDRASQETQYF. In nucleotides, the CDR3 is TGTGCCAGTACTCAGGACAGGGCGAGCCAAGAGACCCAGTACTTC.

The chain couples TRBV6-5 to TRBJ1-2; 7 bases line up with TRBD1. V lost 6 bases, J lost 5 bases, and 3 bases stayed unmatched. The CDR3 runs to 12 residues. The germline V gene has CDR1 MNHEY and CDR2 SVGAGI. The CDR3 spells CASRGTVYGYTF. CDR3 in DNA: TGTGCCAGCAGGGGGACAGTTTATGGCTACACCTTC.

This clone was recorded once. The DNA of the CDR3 is TGTGCCAGCGCTCTGGGGGGCTATAGCAATCAGCCCCAGCATTTT. This encodes CASALGGYSNQPQHF. The rearrangement links TRBV6-1 to TRBJ1-5, with D possibly being TRBD1 (6 bases). The CDR3 spans 15 residues. From germline, CDR1 is MNHNS and CDR2 SASEGT. The V end was cut by 8 bases, the J end by 0 bases, with 14 bases between.

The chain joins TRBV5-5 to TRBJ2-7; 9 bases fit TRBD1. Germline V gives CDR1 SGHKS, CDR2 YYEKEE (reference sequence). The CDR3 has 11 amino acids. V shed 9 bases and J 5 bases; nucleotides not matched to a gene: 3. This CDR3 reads CANRGRDEQYF. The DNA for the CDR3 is TGTGCCAACAGGGGGCGCGACGAGCAGTACTTC. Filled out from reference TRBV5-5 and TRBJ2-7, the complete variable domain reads DAGVTQSPTHLIKTRGQQVTLRCSPISGHKSVSWYQQVLGQGPQFIFQYYEKEERGRGNFPDRFSARQFPNYSSELNVNALLLGDSALYLCANRGRDEQYFGPGTRLTVT.

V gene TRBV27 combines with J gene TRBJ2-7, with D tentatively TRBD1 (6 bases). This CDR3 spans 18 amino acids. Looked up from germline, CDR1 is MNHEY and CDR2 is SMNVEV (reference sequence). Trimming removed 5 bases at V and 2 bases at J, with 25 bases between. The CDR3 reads CASSPSQGWGARPYEQYF. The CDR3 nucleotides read TGTGCCAGCAGTCCCTCACAGGGTTGGGGCGCTAGACCCTACGAGCAGTACTTC.

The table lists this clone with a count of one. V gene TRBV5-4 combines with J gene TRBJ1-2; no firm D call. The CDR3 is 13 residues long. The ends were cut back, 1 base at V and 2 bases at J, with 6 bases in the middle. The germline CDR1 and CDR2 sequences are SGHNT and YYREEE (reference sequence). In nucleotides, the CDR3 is TGTGCCAGCAGCTTGACAGACAACTATGGCTACACCTTC. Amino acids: CASSLTDNYGYTF.

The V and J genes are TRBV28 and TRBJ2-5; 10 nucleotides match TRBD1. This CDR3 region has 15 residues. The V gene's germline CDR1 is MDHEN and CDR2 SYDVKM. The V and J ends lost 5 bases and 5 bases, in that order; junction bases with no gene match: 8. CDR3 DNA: TGTGCCAGCAGTAAAAGACAGGGGGCCGGGGAGACCCAGTACTTC. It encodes CASSKRQGAGETQYF.

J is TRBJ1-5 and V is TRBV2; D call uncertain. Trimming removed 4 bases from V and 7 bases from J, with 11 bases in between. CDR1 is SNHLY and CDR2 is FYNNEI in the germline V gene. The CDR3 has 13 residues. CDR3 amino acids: CASSVSPGQPQHF. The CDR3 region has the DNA TGTGCCAGCAGTGTAAGCCCCGGGCAGCCCCAGCATTTT.

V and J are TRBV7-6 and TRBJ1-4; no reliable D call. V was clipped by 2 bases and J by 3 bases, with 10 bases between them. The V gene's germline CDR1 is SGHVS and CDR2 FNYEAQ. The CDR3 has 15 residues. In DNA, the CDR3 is TGTGCCAGCAGCTTAATGGCAGGCCCTAATGAAAAACTGTTTTTT. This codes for CASSLMAGPNEKLFF. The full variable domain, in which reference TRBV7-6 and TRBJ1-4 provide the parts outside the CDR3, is GAGVSQSPRYKVTKRGQDVALRCDPISGHVSLYWYRQALGQGPEFLTYFNYEAQQDKSGLPNDRFSAERPEGSISTLTIQRTEQRDSAMYRCASSLMAGPNEKLFFGSGTQLSVL.

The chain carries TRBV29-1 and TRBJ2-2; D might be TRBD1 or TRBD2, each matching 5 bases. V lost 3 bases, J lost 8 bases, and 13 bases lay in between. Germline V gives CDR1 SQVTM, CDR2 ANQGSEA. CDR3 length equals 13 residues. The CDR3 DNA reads TGCAGCGTTGAGGGACGGAAAGGTGGGGAGCTGTTTTTT. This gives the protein CSVEGRKGGELFF.

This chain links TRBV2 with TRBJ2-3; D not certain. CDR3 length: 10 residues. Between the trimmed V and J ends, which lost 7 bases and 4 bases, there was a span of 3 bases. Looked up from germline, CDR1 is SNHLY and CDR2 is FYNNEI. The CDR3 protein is CASISDTQYF. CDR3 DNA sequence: TGTGCCAGCATATCAGATACGCAGTATTTT.

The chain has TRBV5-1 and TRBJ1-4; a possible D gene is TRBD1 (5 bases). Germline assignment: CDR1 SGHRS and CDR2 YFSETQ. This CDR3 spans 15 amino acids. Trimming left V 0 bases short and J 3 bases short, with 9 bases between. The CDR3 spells CASSLGGSANEKLFF. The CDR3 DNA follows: TGCGCCAGCAGCTTGGGGGGCTCGGCTAATGAAAAACTGTTTTTT.

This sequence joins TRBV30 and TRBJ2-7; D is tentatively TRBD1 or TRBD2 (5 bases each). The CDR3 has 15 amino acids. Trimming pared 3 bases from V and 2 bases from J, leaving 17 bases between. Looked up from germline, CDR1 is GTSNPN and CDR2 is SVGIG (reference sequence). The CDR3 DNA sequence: TGTGCCTGGAGCGTGGGGGAGTGGTCCACCTACGAGCAGTACTTC. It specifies CAWSVGEWSTYEQYF.

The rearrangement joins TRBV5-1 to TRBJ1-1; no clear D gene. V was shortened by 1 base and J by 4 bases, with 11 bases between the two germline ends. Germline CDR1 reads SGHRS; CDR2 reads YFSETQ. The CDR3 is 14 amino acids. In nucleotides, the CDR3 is TGCGCCAGCAGCTTGTCGGGTTCGGGCACTGAAGCTTTCTTT. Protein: CASSLSGSGTEAFF.

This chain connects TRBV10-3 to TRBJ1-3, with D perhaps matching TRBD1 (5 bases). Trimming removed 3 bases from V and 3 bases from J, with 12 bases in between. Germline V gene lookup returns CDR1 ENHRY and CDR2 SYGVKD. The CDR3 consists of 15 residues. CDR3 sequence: CAISDGGAGGNTIYF. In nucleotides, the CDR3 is TGTGCCATCAGTGATGGCGGGGCCGGTGGAAACACCATATATTTT.

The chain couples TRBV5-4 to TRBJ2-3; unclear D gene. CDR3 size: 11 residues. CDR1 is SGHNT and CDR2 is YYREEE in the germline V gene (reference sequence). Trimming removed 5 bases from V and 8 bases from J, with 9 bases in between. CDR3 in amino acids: CASSSLGTQYF. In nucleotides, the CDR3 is TGTGCCAGCAGTTCACTCGGTACGCAGTATTTT.